This is a list of T cell receptor beta chains from one sample in a study of blood T cell repertoires in COVID-19. The repertoire was sequenced with immunoSEQ multiplex PCR; TCRdb's copy has only in-frame clones and lacks some. The sample includes 190,000 or so clones, roughly 80% of them seen just once. The sequenced sample was peripheral blood. Source of these receptors: a man aged 50-60 years who had recovered from COVID-19. Each CDR3 is given with its conserved first and last residue. The D gene is left open where the match is weak. Some rows mark clone size as missing; the rest say once, few, many or name a class of expanded clone.

abundance,d_gene,v_gene,j_gene,CDR3nt,CDR3aa
-,-,TRBV6-6,TRBJ2-5,TGTGCCAGCAGTTACCCCGAGCAAGAGACCCAGTACTTC,CASSYPEQETQYF
-,TRBD2,TRBV11-3,TRBJ2-3,TGTGCCAGCAGCTTGGGACTAGCGGGAGGTTCAGCAGATACGCAGTATTTT,CASSLGLAGGSADTQYF
few,-,TRBV19,TRBJ2-2,TGTGCCAGTAAAATCGGGACACCTAACACCGGGGAGCTGTTTTTT,CASKIGTPNTGELFF
-,TRBD1,TRBV19,TRBJ1-1,TGTGCCAGTAATCCAGGGGGCGTCGCTGAAGCTTTCTTT,CASNPGGVAEAFF
-,TRBD1,TRBV2,TRBJ1-1,TGTGCCAGCAGCGGGGACAGGATGAACACTGAAGCTTTCTTT,CASSGDRMNTEAFF
-,-,TRBV9,TRBJ2-5,TGTGCCAGCAGCGTACTGGGCGTCGGAGAGACCCAGTACTTC,CASSVLGVGETQYF
-,-,TRBV4-1,TRBJ2-7,TGCGCCAGCAGCCTTACGGAGATCTACGAGCAGTACTTC,CASSLTEIYEQYF
-,-,TRBV7-3,TRBJ2-5,TGTGCCAGCAGGGGCGGCGGGGAGACCCAGTACTTC,CASRGGGETQYF
-,TRBD2,TRBV29-1,TRBJ2-7,TGCAGCGTTGTGCTAGCGGGAGCTGAGCAGTACTTC,CSVVLAGAEQYF
few,-,TRBV28,TRBJ2-2,TGTGCCAGCAGCCCTATGACAGGCACGGCCGGGGAGCTGTTTTTT,CASSPMTGTAGELFF
-,-,TRBV9,TRBJ1-4,TGTGCCAGCAGCGTAGCGGGAGTTAATGAAAAACTGTTTTTT,CASSVAGVNEKLFF
many,-,TRBV19,TRBJ1-1,TGTGCCAGTAGTACAGGTCTTAACACTGAAGCTTTCTTT,CASSTGLNTEAFF
-,-,TRBV3-1/TRBV3-2,TRBJ2-7,TGTGCCAGCAGCCGGGACATTTACTACGAGCAGTACTTC,CASSRDIYYEQYF
-,-,TRBV6-2/TRBV6-3,TRBJ2-1,TGTGCCAGCAGTTGGAGCGGTAATGAGCAGTTCTTC,CASSWSGNEQFF
-,-,TRBV9,TRBJ2-6,TGTGCCAGCAGCCCCCGGGTTGGTGGGGCCAACGTCCTGACTTTC,CASSPRVGGANVLTF
-,TRBD2,TRBV30,TRBJ2-7,TGTGCCTGGAGTGAAGGTCTAGCGGAATACGAGCAGTACTTC,CAWSEGLAEYEQYF
-,TRBD2,TRBV29-1,TRBJ2-1,TGCAGCTTTTGTAGTGGCGGGAGCCATGAGCAGTTCTTC,CSFCSGGSHEQFF
-,-,TRBV2,TRBJ1-4,TGTGCCAGCAGTGACAAGACAGCCTTGGAAAAACTGTTTTTT,CASSDKTALEKLFF
few,-,TRBV3-1/TRBV3-2,TRBJ2-1,TGTGCCAGCAGCCAAGAGTTTGGGTTAGCAAATGAGCAGTTCTTC,CASSQEFGLANEQFF
-,TRBD2,TRBV4-2,TRBJ2-5,TGTGCCAGCAGCCAGTCTAGCGGGAGTGAGGAGACCCAGTACTTC,CASSQSSGSEETQYF
few,TRBD1,TRBV23-1,TRBJ1-4,TGCGCCAGCAGTCAAGGGACAGGGGGCTTGTCTAATGAAAAACTGTTTTTT,CASSQGTGGLSNEKLFF
-,-,TRBV28,TRBJ1-5,TGTGCCAGCAGTTTATTGATCGGGTCACGGGTCAGTCAGCCCCAGCATTTT,CASSLLIGSRVSQPQHF
-,TRBD1,TRBV28,TRBJ2-7,TGTGCCAGCAGTCCACCACAGGGGGCTGTGGGGGAGCAGTACTTC,CASSPPQGAVGEQYF
-,TRBD2,TRBV28,TRBJ2-5,TGTGCCAGCAGTTTTTATAGCGCTAGCGGGATACGAGAGACCCAGTACTTC,CASSFYSASGIRETQYF
once,-,TRBV3-1/TRBV3-2,TRBJ2-5,TGTGCCAGCAGCCAAGATGAGCGTGGGAGCCCGATTCAAGAGACCCAGTACTTC,CASSQDERGSPIQETQYF
-,TRBD2,TRBV5-6,TRBJ2-1,TGTGCCAGCAGCTTGGGTCTAGCGGGAGTCAATGAGCAGTTCTTC,CASSLGLAGVNEQFF
-,TRBD2,TRBV19,TRBJ2-1,TGTGCCAGTAGTATAAGTAGCGGGTACAATGAGCAGTTCTTC,CASSISSGYNEQFF
-,TRBD2,TRBV30,TRBJ2-1,TGTGCCTGGAGAGACGCCGCGACTAGCCTCAATGAGCAGTTCTTC,CAWRDAATSLNEQFF
once,TRBD2,TRBV5-4,TRBJ2-5,TGTGCCAGCAGCTTACGGACTAGCGGGACCGAGACCCAGTACTTC,CASSLRTSGTETQYF
-,TRBD1,TRBV4-1,TRBJ1-3,TGCGCCAGCAGCCCGACAGGGAGCTTTGGGAACACCATATATTTT,CASSPTGSFGNTIYF
-,-,TRBV20-1,TRBJ2-1,TGCAGTGCCATCGGAGTCAATGAGCAGTTCTTC,CSAIGVNEQFF
-,TRBD1,TRBV7-8,TRBJ2-7,TGTGCCAGCAGCCACCGGGACAGTGCCTACGAGCAGTACTTC,CASSHRDSAYEQYF
-,TRBD1,TRBV27,TRBJ2-2,TGTGCCAGCAGACAGACAGGGGGCGAAGGGAACACCGGGGAGCTGTTTTTT,CASRQTGGEGNTGELFF
-,-,TRBV21-1,TRBJ2-5,TGTGCCAGCAGCAAACGAGGGGGCGGTGGGGAGACCCAGTACTTC,CASSKRGGGGETQYF
-,-,TRBV5-1,TRBJ1-1,TGCGCCAGCAGCTTGGTTCCAGGGAACACTGAAGCTTTCTTT,CASSLVPGNTEAFF
-,TRBD1,TRBV11-2,TRBJ1-2,TGTGCCAGCAGCCCCCTGACAGGGCGAAATAACTATGGCTACACCTTC,CASSPLTGRNNYGYTF